This T cell receptor (beta chain) was observed in a study of T-cell reconstitution after alpha-beta-depleted transplantation in children. Study observations and caveats: Two months or so post-transplant, alpha-beta T cells reportedly derived from several hundred expanded graft clones.

This clonotype was seen at least ten times. What it binds is unknown. CDR3 length: 16 amino acids. A library of TCRbeta sequences, prepared with unique molecular identifiers, was generated. In TCRdb, the PCR reads were re-called with MiXCR into one record per CDR3 protein. This table holds fewer than 700,000 distinct CDR3 sequences, roughly 13% found once. The receptor's source is a male patient between 5 and 17 years old who had a stem cell transplant for acute myeloid leukemia, so the T cells may come from the graft donor. The chain employs TRBV21-1 and TRBJ2-3; the table gives TRBD2 as D, unverified against the DNA. TRBV21-1 corresponds to a pseudogene. This specimen was PBMCs, mostly from graft donor cells, taken 360 days after TCRalphabeta/CD19-depleted stem cell transplant. CDR3 in amino acids: CASPKRLAGETDTQYF. CDR3 sequence (DNA): TGTGCCAGCCCCAAAAGACTAGCGGGAGAAACAGATACGCAGTATTTT.